The 24 T cell receptor beta chains below were found in one sample sequenced in a study of sequential checkpoint blockade in melanoma. Clones were sequenced by immunoSEQ multiplex PCR, and TCRdb holds only the in-frame ones, with some missing. This sample yields roughly 20,000 clones, of which about 83% are seen a single time; about 38% belongs to the top ten. Specified treatment: randomized to nivolumab then ipilimumab (arm A) or the reverse (arm B). Sequences were derived from CD8+ T cells sorted from blood (inferred from file names), sampled from a patient given nivolumab and ipilimumab in sequence. These TCRs come from a human donor with melanoma.

For this clone: Within the sample, other DNA sequences also encode this same CDR3. This chain uses TRBV9 with TRBJ2-1, with 8 nucleotides matching TRBD1. With V trimmed by 2 bases and J by 3 bases, 1 base remained unmatched. The germline gives CDR1 SGDLS, CDR2 YYNGEE. The CDR3 runs 14 residues. The CDR3 DNA is TGTGCCAGCAGCGTCGGACAGGGCTACAATGAGCAGTTCTTC. Protein sequence: CASSVGQGYNEQFF.

V is TRBV2 and J is TRBJ2-7, with 13 bases lining up with TRBD2. Germline trimming cut 6 bases from V and 2 bases from J; bases unmatched to any gene: 4. Looked up from germline, CDR1 is SNHLY and CDR2 is FYNNEI. The CDR3 has 15 residues. The DNA of the CDR3 is TGTGCCAGCAGCGAAACTAGCGGGAGGGCCTACGAGCAGTACTTC. Its translation: CASSETSGRAYEQYF.

This sequence joins TRBV7-9 and TRBJ1-1; D is perhaps TRBD1 (5 bases). CDR3 length equals 15 residues. CDR1 and CDR2 (germline): SEHNR, FQNEAQ (reference sequence). The germline V and J ends were trimmed by 5 bases and 0 bases, with 13 bases remaining between them. The CDR3 sequence is CASSVTGGMNTEAFF. Here the CDR3 DNA reads TGTGCCAGCAGCGTTACGGGGGGAATGAACACTGAAGCTTTCTTT.

V gene TRBV7-9 combines with J gene TRBJ2-1; TRBD2 aligns across 9 bases. The CDR3 extends over 15 amino acids. CDR1 is SEHNR and CDR2 is FQNEAQ in the germline V gene (reference sequence). Losses at the gene ends were 4 bases for V and 5 bases for J; bases not matched to a gene: 6. CDR3 residues: CASSSKRLADNEQFF. Here the CDR3 DNA reads TGTGCCAGCAGCTCCAAAAGACTAGCGGACAATGAGCAGTTCTTC.

The rearrangement uses TRBV27 and TRBJ2-7; 8 bases map to TRBD2. The germline gives CDR1 MNHEY, CDR2 SMNVEV (reference sequence). CDR3 length equals 14 residues. V was clipped by 6 bases and J by 2 bases; unmatched bases: 6. The CDR3 spells CASSRIGGAYEQYF. In DNA, the CDR3 is TGTGCCAGCAGCCGTATCGGGGGGGCCTACGAGCAGTACTTC.

The rearrangement links TRBV5-1 to TRBJ2-7; 9 bases match TRBD1. CDR1 is SGHRS and CDR2 is YFSETQ in the germline V gene. V was pared by 2 bases and J by 2 bases, with 5 bases of the junction left unmatched. The CDR3 length is 15 residues. CDR3 nucleotides: TGCGCCAGCAGCTTCCGGGACAGGGCTACCTACGAGCAGTACTTC. Translating it yields CASSFRDRATYEQYF. The variable domain in full, completed from reference TRBV5-1 and TRBJ2-7, reads KAGVTQTPRYLIKTRGQQVTLSCSPISGHRSVSWYQQTPGQGLQFLFEYFSETQRNKGNFPGRFSGRQFSNSRSEMNVSTLELGDSALYLCASSFRDRATYEQYFGPGTRLTVT.

The chain joins TRBV28 to TRBJ2-1; tentative D call: TRBD1 (6 bases). The CDR3 loop spans 14 amino acids. Trimming cost V 1 base and J 5 bases, with 9 bases left between them. CDR1 is MDHEN and CDR2 is SYDVKM in the germline V gene. CDR3 nucleotide sequence: TGTGCCAGCAGTTTATTCCAGGGGAACAATGAGCAGTTCTTC. It specifies CASSLFQGNNEQFF.

The chain combines TRBV13 with TRBJ2-1; 7 positions match TRBD2. The junction had 15 bases not matched to a gene; V was cut back by 5 bases and J by 2 bases. This CDR3 contains 18 residues. Germline loops: CDR1 PRHDT, CDR2 FYEKMQ (reference sequence). As DNA, the CDR3 is TGTGCCAGCAGCCTCGGCCCCACTAGCGAAGGACCCTACAATGAGCAGTTCTTC. It yields the protein CASSLGPTSEGPYNEQFF.

V usage is TRBV2 and J usage is TRBJ1-4; D ambiguous. CDR1 is SNHLY, CDR2 FYNNEI, per germline. The ends were cut back, 7 bases at V and 3 bases at J, with 6 bases in the middle. This CDR3 contains 12 residues. CDR3 in amino acids: CASIRSNEKLFF. The CDR3 nucleotides read TGTGCCAGCATCAGGTCTAATGAAAAACTGTTTTTT.

This rearrangement joins TRBV6-6 to TRBJ1-2; possible D gene TRBD1, 5 bases. The CDR3 contains 14 residues. Germline V gene lookup returns CDR1 MNHNY and CDR2 SVGAGI (reference sequence). With 0 bases removed from V and 8 bases from J, the gap between germline ends came to 13 bases. CDR3 DNA sequence: TGTGCCAGCAGTTACTCTACAGGAGTCCTCGGCTACACCTTC. Protein sequence: CASSYSTGVLGYTF.

The chain couples TRBV10-1 to TRBJ2-1; D uncertain. The CDR3 covers 13 residues. Trimming took 5 bases from V and 5 from J, leaving 10 bases between them. Germline CDR1 WNHNN, CDR2 SYGVQD (reference sequence). The CDR3 sequence: CASSLGPNNEQFF. CDR3 sequence (DNA): TGCGCCAGCAGTCTGGGCCCCAACAATGAGCAGTTCTTC.

V is TRBV5-6 and J is TRBJ2-7, with D possibly TRBD1 on 6 matching bases. CDR3 length: 14 residues. Looked up from germline, CDR1 is SGHDT and CDR2 is YYEEEE. V was pared by 6 bases and J by 0 bases, with 13 bases between. The CDR3 loop is CASTPGDNSYEQYF. The CDR3 DNA reads TGTGCCAGCACCCCAGGGGACAACTCCTACGAGCAGTACTTC.

This sequence joins TRBV28 and TRBJ2-2; 8 positions agree with TRBD2. CDR1 and CDR2 from the germline V gene are MDHEN and SYDVKM. J gave up 3 bases and V 6 bases, and 9 bases lay outside the gene matches. The CDR3 has 16 residues. The CDR3 here is CASSGDSGVYTGELFF. In DNA form, the CDR3 reads TGTGCCAGCAGCGGCGATAGCGGGGTGTACACCGGGGAGCTGTTTTTT.

The chain has TRBV7-3 and TRBJ1-1; D may be TRBD1 (5 bases). Deletions cut 5 bases from V and 0 bases from J, with 19 bases between. This CDR3 is 17 amino acids long. Germline V gives CDR1 SGHTA, CDR2 FQGTGA. CDR3 in DNA: TGTGCCAGCAGCATTCAGCCGATAGGGGCGGTGAACACTGAAGCTTTCTTT. Amino acids: CASSIQPIGAVNTEAFF.

The chain carries TRBV5-1 and TRBJ2-2; no firm D call. Per germline, CDR1 SGHRS and CDR2 YFSETQ. The CDR3 runs 15 residues. V was cut by 0 bases and J by 4 bases, with 10 bases left in between. CDR3 sequence reads: CASSLGAYFTGELFF. The CDR3 DNA reads as TGCGCCAGCAGCTTGGGGGCCTACTTCACCGGGGAGCTGTTTTTT.

The chain carries TRBV28 and TRBJ1-3; no reliable D call. V dropped 2 bases and J dropped 0 bases, with 14 bases sitting between them. From germline, CDR1 is MDHEN and CDR2 SYDVKM. The CDR3 has 17 residues. CDR3 in amino acids: CASSLIGSRSSGNTIYF. The CDR3 DNA reads as TGTGCCAGCAGTTTAATAGGCAGTCGGAGCTCTGGAAACACCATATATTTT.

The gene calls are TRBV23-1 and TRBJ2-5; D might be TRBD2 (5 bases). TRBV23-1 is flagged as an ORF with uncertain function. Deletions cut 3 bases from V and 7 bases from J, with 15 bases between. This CDR3 is 14 amino acids long. In DNA, the CDR3 is TGCGCCAGCAGTCAGGGAGATCAACGGGGGACCCAGTACTTC. This translates into CASSQGDQRGTQYF.

The chain employs TRBV19 and TRBJ2-7; 10 bases line up with TRBD1. Germline assignment: CDR1 LNHDA and CDR2 SQIVND (reference sequence). Trimming took 5 bases from V and 2 from J; bases not matched to a gene: 6. This CDR3 has 15 residues. DNA of the CDR3: TGTGCCAGTAGTCTCGGGACAGGGGATGCCTACGAGCAGTACTTC. It specifies CASSLGTGDAYEQYF.

This clone was seen a single time. The V call is TRBV27, the J call TRBJ2-2, with no clear D. CDR3 length: 16 residues. The V end lost 1 base, the J end lost 0 bases, and 9 bases lay between the germline ends. Germline V lookup: CDR1 MNHEY, CDR2 SMNVEV (reference sequence). The CDR3 sequence: CASSLYGGTNTGELFF. The DNA for the CDR3 is TGTGCCAGCAGTTTATATGGCGGAACGAACACCGGGGAGCTGTTTTTT.

This chain links TRBV27 with TRBJ2-7, with unresolved D. Deletions cut 0 bases from V and 0 bases from J, with 6 bases between. The CDR3 totals 14 residues. The germline V gene has CDR1 MNHEY and CDR2 SMNVEV (reference sequence). The CDR3 DNA reads TGTGCCAGCAGTTTATCAGGAGACTCCTACGAGCAGTACTTC. Encoded protein: CASSLSGDSYEQYF.

This chain links TRBV27 with TRBJ2-5; tentative D call: TRBD1 (7 bases). Gene TRBJ2-7 matches the end of the DNA better, so the J call may be wrong. Germline assignment: CDR1 MNHEY and CDR2 SMNVEV (reference sequence). The CDR3 runs 15 residues. This CDR3 is CASSTGDSEFYEQYF. The CDR3 DNA follows: TGTGCCAGCAGTACGGGGGACAGCGAGTTTTACGAGCAGTACTTC.

As to this clone: A junction end diverges from the germline sequence, so it may reflect a read error. The chain joins TRBV14 to TRBJ1-5, with D possibly being TRBD1 (5 bases). The CDR3 consists of 10 residues. Germline CDR1 is SGHDN and CDR2 is FVKESK. The CDR3 is CASSQVAGYF. In DNA form, the CDR3 reads TGTGCCAGCAGCCAAGTGGCAGGGTATTTT.

V gene TRBV7-2 combines with J gene TRBJ2-1; D gene ambiguous. The CDR3 has 14 residues. The ends were cut back, 3 bases at V and 0 bases at J, with 6 bases in the middle. CDR1 is SGHTA and CDR2 is FQGNSA in the germline V gene. This chain's CDR3 is CASSFLSSYNEQFF. CDR3 DNA: TGTGCCAGCAGCTTCCTAAGCTCCTACAATGAGCAGTTCTTC.

The chain has TRBV7-9 and TRBJ2-5; D may be TRBD2 (6 bases). V dropped 5 bases and J dropped 3 bases, with 10 bases sitting between them. This CDR3 is built from 13 residues. CDR1 and CDR2 from the germline V gene are SEHNR and FQNEAQ (reference sequence). The CDR3: CASSPGSKETQYF. The CDR3 coding sequence is TGTGCCAGCAGCCCCGGGAGCAAAGAGACCCAGTACTTC.